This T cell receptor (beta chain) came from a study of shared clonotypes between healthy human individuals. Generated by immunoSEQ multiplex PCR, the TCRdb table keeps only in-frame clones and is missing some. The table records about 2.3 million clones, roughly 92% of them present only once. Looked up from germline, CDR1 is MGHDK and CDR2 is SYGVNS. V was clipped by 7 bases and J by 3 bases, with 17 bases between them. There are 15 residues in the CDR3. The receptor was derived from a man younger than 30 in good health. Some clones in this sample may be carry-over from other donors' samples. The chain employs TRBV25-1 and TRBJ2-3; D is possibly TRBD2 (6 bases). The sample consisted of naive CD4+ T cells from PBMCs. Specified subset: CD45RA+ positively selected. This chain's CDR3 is CASTPKAGGTDTQYF. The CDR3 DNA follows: TGTGCCAGCACCCCGAAGGCCGGGGGAACAGATACGCAGTATTTT.